This T cell receptor (beta chain) was documented in a study of cytomegalovirus exposure and HLA in healthy donors. Profiled with immunoSEQ multiplex PCR; TCRdb holds only in-frame clones, not every one. This sample has tens of thousands of clones, with around 94% found just once. Concerning this clone itself: Its matching antigen is unknown.

The study's findings and limits: A few of the chains that were CMV-associated were confirmed in vitro to be specific for CMV antigens. The investigators catalogued 150 to 200 TCR beta chains as cytomegalovirus-associated. Later, an analysis found that TCR clusters from the first cohort tended to co-occur in the roughly 110 validation repertoires. Reports credit the classifier with highly specific, highly sensitive diagnosis of cytomegalovirus status.

Unmatched junction bases numbered 7, after V lost 4 bases and J lost 8 bases. Germline values: CDR1 LGHNA, CDR2 YNFKEQ. This CDR3 has 15 residues. This clonotype originated in a man between 18 and 29 years old in good health and CMV-seronegative. The sequencing sample was made of PBMCs. The rearrangement joins TRBV4-2 to TRBJ2-1; 11 nucleotides match TRBD2. The CDR3 loop is CASSPTSGSFYEQFF. The CDR3 coding sequence is TGTGCCAGCAGCCCTACTAGCGGGAGTTTCTATGAGCAGTTCTTC.